The 22 T cell receptor beta chains below were found in one sample sequenced in a study of T cell repertoires in cytomegalovirus infection. These receptors are not linked to any known antigen. Via MiXCR, TCRdb re-called the reads, giving one row per CDR3 protein. The sample contains about half a million distinct CDR3 sequences, about 44% of which appear only once. Sequencing was performed on cultured PBMCs, taken from culture after CMV antigen stimulation. All receptors derive from a human donor in good health (CMV status not recorded). Some clones in this sample may be carry-over from other donors' samples.

This clonotype was counted between two and nine times. The chain has TRBV12-3 or TRBV12-4 and TRBJ2-1, with no clear D. V was trimmed by 3 bases and J by 0 bases, leaving 9 bases between them. This CDR3 spans 15 amino acids. The DNA for the CDR3 is TGTGCCAGCAGTTTTGGCCTAGGCTCCTACAATGAGCAGTTCTTC. Amino acid sequence: CASSFGLGSYNEQFF.

V usage is TRBV19 and J usage is TRBJ2-7, with TRBD1 as a possible D gene (5 bases). V was pared by 5 bases and J by 6 bases, with 14 bases between. The CDR3 extends over 13 amino acids. Germline V gene data show CDR1 as LNHDA and CDR2 as SQIVND (reference sequence). The CDR3 bases are TGTGCCAGTAGTGAGCCAGGGCAACGCGAGCAGTACTTC. The encoded protein is CASSEPGQREQYF.

This clonotype appeared a few times. The chain employs TRBV7-2 and TRBJ2-7; 9 nucleotides match TRBD1. From germline, CDR1 is SGHTA and CDR2 FQGNSA. The CDR3 extends over 14 amino acids. V shed 3 bases, J shed 6 bases, and the junction held 6 bases outside the gene matches. The CDR3 loop reads CASSFRTGVGEQYF. CDR3 DNA sequence: TGTGCCAGCAGCTTCCGGACAGGGGTTGGCGAGCAGTACTTC.

This clonotype was observed a few times. The rearrangement joins TRBV6-1 to TRBJ2-7; 7 bases are a match to TRBD2. CDR1 MNHNS and CDR2 SASEGT come from the germline V gene. V shed 1 base, J shed 3 bases, and the junction held 3 bases outside the gene matches. The length of the CDR3 is 14 residues. CDR3: CASSEGIAGYEQYF. The DNA for the CDR3 is TGTGCCAGCAGTGAAGGGATAGCGGGCTACGAGCAGTACTTC.

The chain couples TRBV7-6 to TRBJ2-5; D is possibly TRBD1 or TRBD2 (5 bases each). The germline gives CDR1 SGHVS, CDR2 FNYEAQ. The CDR3 has 14 residues. Trimming left V 5 bases short and J 8 bases short, with 18 bases between. The CDR3 loop is CASSQSGPRSTQYF. The CDR3 DNA follows: TGTGCCAGCAGCCAGTCGGGACCGAGGAGTACCCAGTACTTC.

The chain joins TRBV6-1 to TRBJ2-5; 7 bases match TRBD1. The length of the CDR3 is 14 residues. CDR1 and CDR2 (germline): MNHNS, SASEGT. Trimming removed 5 bases from V and 2 bases from J; junction bases left unmatched: 5. The CDR3 loop is CASSRTGPQETQYF. In DNA form, the CDR3 reads TGTGCCAGCAGTCGGACAGGCCCGCAAGAGACCCAGTACTTC.

The chain joins TRBV7-2 to TRBJ2-1; TRBD2 matches at 13 bases. CDR1 is SGHTA and CDR2 is FQGNSA in the germline V gene. The CDR3 is 14 residues long. J was trimmed by 9 bases and V by 5 bases; bases with no gene match: 4. The CDR3 reads CASSIRTSGSEQFF. The CDR3 DNA reads TGTGCCAGCAGCATTCGGACTAGCGGGAGTGAGCAGTTCTTC.

This clonotype showed up just a few times. The J gene is TRBJ1-6, the V gene TRBV12-3 or TRBV12-4, with D tentatively TRBD1 (5 bases). The V and J ends lost 3 bases and 9 bases respectively, with 15 bases between them. This CDR3 contains 15 residues. CDR3 residues: CASSFLAGPSSPLHF. CDR3 sequence (DNA): TGTGCCAGCAGTTTTCTGGCAGGGCCCAGTTCACCCCTCCACTTT.

The J gene is TRBJ2-5, the V gene TRBV6-2 or TRBV6-3, with D unclear. V lost 4 bases and J 3 bases, leaving 12 bases between the germline ends. The germline V gene encodes CDR1 MNHEY and CDR2 SVGEGT. The CDR3 has 14 amino acids. DNA of the CDR3: TGTGCCAGCAGTTTTACAGAGTTAAAAGAGACCCAGTACTTC. As protein: CASSFTELKETQYF.

The chain combines TRBV20-1 with TRBJ2-3; tentatively, D is TRBD2 (5 bases). Germline V gene data show CDR1 as DFQATT and CDR2 as SNEGSKA (reference sequence). The CDR3 is 14 residues long. V lost 3 bases to trimming and J lost 1 base, with 11 bases between them. The CDR3 reads CSASGVPGTDTQYF. For the CDR3, the DNA is TGCAGTGCTAGCGGGGTCCCAGGCACAGATACGCAGTATTTT.

This clonotype was observed once. The chain combines TRBV11-2 with TRBJ2-7; D gene ambiguous. The CDR3 loop spans 12 amino acids. V was shortened by 5 bases and J by 4 bases, with 9 bases between the two germline ends. Germline V CDR1 and CDR2: SGHAT, FQNNGV. Here the CDR3 reads CASSQIGYEQYF. The CDR3 region has the DNA TGTGCCAGCAGCCAAATCGGTTACGAGCAGTACTTC.

This clonotype appeared a single time. The chain has TRBV4-1 and TRBJ2-2; 8 bases fit TRBD1. The ends lost 0 bases at V and 5 bases at J; junction bases unmatched: 5. Germline CDR1 MGHRA, CDR2 YSYEKL. The CDR3 has 16 amino acids. The chain's CDR3 is CASSQDPRGRTGELFF. As DNA, the CDR3 is TGCGCCAGCAGCCAAGATCCCAGGGGGCGTACCGGGGAGCTGTTTTTT.

In this sample, this clonotype turned up many times. This sequence joins TRBV7-8 and TRBJ2-1; 9 bases align to TRBD1. Germline CDR1 reads SGHVS; CDR2 reads FQNEAQ. Trimming took 0 bases from V and 5 from J; bases not matched to a gene: 8. The CDR3 sequence is 17 residues long. In DNA form, the CDR3 reads TGTGCCAGCAGCTTAGCCGGTCGGGACAGGGTAAACAATGAGCAGTTCTTC. Protein: CASSLAGRDRVNNEQFF.

This clonotype came up a few times. The chain uses TRBV11-2 and TRBJ2-1; the match to TRBD2 covers 9 bases. J was trimmed by 4 bases and V by 3 bases; bases with no gene match: 4. Per the germline V gene, CDR1 is SGHAT and CDR2 is FQNNGV. CDR3 length: 15 amino acids. The CDR3 DNA reads as TGTGCCAGCAGCTTCGGACTAGCGCAATACAATGAGCAGTTCTTC. It is translated as CASSFGLAQYNEQFF.

The chain is built from TRBV7-6 and TRBJ2-3, with D perhaps matching TRBD2 (6 bases). CDR3 length equals 14 residues. From germline, CDR1 is SGHVS and CDR2 FNYEAQ. V lost 4 bases and J 3 bases, leaving 11 bases between the germline ends. This CDR3 reads CASSSTRGTDTQYF. The CDR3 region has the DNA TGTGCCAGCAGCTCCACCCGGGGGACAGATACGCAGTATTTT.

This clonotype has only a few counts. This CDR3 reads CASKPGGPGPNNSPLHF. CDR3 nucleotides: TGCGCCAGCAAACCCGGCGGGCCGGGGCCCAATAATTCACCCCTCCACTTT. The rearrangement joins TRBV5-1 to TRBJ1-6, with D perhaps TRBD1 (5 bases). V gave up 6 bases and J gave up 5 bases, with 21 bases separating them. CDR3 size: 17 residues. CDR1 SGHRS and CDR2 YFSETQ come from the germline V gene.

This clonotype came up once. V is TRBV6-1 and J is TRBJ1-6; D remains ambiguous. V lost 2 bases, J lost 19 bases, and 9 bases lay in between. Germline lookup yields CDR1 MNHNS and CDR2 SASEGT. This CDR3 region has 10 residues. Here the CDR3 DNA reads TGTGCCAGCAGTGAAACATACGTTCACTTT. The encoded protein is CASSETYVHF.

Only a few counts were recorded for this clonotype. CDR3 in DNA: TGTGCCAGCGGGGGGCGTGAAGCTTTCTTT. Amino acid sequence: CASGGREAFF. The chain has TRBV7-4 and TRBJ1-1; a weak D match, TRBD1 (6 bases). CDR3 size: 10 residues. The germline V gene has CDR1 SGHVT and CDR2 SQSDAQ. V was clipped by 8 bases and J by 7 bases, with 8 bases between them.

The chain uses TRBV12-5 and TRBJ2-7, with 12 bases identical to TRBD2. Trimming removed 1 base from V and 4 bases from J; junction bases left unmatched: 8. Germline CDR1 and CDR2: LGHNT and FRNRAP. The CDR3 extends over 17 amino acids. The CDR3 reads CASGLGTSGAVAYEQYF. The CDR3 bases are TGTGCTAGTGGTTTGGGGACTAGCGGGGCCGTCGCGTACGAGCAGTACTTC.

This rearrangement joins TRBV6-8 to TRBJ1-1, with a tentative D call TRBD1 (6 bases). This CDR3 is built from 16 residues. The V gene lost 5 bases and the J gene lost 7 bases, with 23 bases spanning the gap. From germline, CDR1 is MNHGY and CDR2 SAAAGT. This CDR3 is CASSQLAAQGHHEAFF. Here the CDR3 DNA reads TGTGCCAGCAGTCAACTAGCAGCCCAGGGACACCATGAAGCTTTCTTT.

CDR3 region: CAIASRDRSYGYTF. CDR3 sequence (DNA): TGTGCCATCGCAAGCCGGGACAGGAGTTATGGCTACACCTTC. The chain has TRBV11-2 and TRBJ1-2; 8 bases are shared with TRBD1. Germline CDR1 reads SGHAT; CDR2 reads FQNNGV. V was pared by 10 bases and J by 5 bases, with 12 bases of the junction left unmatched. There are 14 residues in the CDR3.

The chain recombines TRBV6-2 or TRBV6-3 with TRBJ1-2; TRBD1 matches at 7 bases. The CDR3 loop spans 19 amino acids. The germline CDR1 and CDR2 sequences are MNHEY and SVGEGT. V was pared by 4 bases and J by 4 bases, with 21 bases of the junction left unmatched. The CDR3 bases are TGTGCCAGCAGTTGTAATTTTTTGACAACCCATTGGGACAGCTATGGCTACACCTTC. Its protein product is CASSCNFLTTHWDSYGYTF.